This entry lists 17 T cell receptor beta chains sequenced from one sample in a study of cytomegalovirus exposure and HLA in healthy donors. Produced via immunoSEQ multiplex PCR; TCRdb's table is partial and in-frame only. The repertoire holds 100,000 to 150,000 clones, with 75% to 90% as singletons. Sequenced material: PBMCs. The receptors were gathered from a woman aged 18-29 years in good health and CMV-seronegative.

The chain recombines TRBV11-3 with TRBJ2-2; 9 bases align to TRBD2. V lost 5 bases and J lost 1; bases outside the gene matches: 14. This CDR3 contains 19 residues. The germline gives CDR1 SGHNT, CDR2 YENEEA. The CDR3 region has the DNA TGTGCCAGCAGCCCCGGACAGTATATAGCGGGGGAGAACACCGGGGAGCTGTTTTTT. It is translated as CASSPGQYIAGENTGELFF.

This chain links TRBV2 with TRBJ1-3; 9 bases are a match to TRBD1. The V gene end was trimmed by 6 bases and the J gene end by 0 bases; junction bases not matched to a gene: 9. Germline CDR1 reads SNHLY; CDR2 reads FYNNEI. The CDR3 totals 17 residues. CDR3 DNA sequence: TGTGCCAGCAGGAGGGGCCGGGACAGGGCCTCTGGAAACACCATATATTTT. Protein product: CASRRGRDRASGNTIYF.

The gene calls are TRBV6-5 and TRBJ2-1; D perhaps matches TRBD2 (7 bases). The V gene's germline CDR1 is MNHEY and CDR2 SVGAGI. The CDR3 sequence is 15 residues long. V dropped 0 bases and J dropped 9 bases, with 15 bases sitting between them. In nucleotides, the CDR3 is TGTGCCAGCAGTTACTCGAGTGGCGGGGGCACTGAGCAGTTCTTC. It yields the protein CASSYSSGGGTEQFF.

The rearrangement uses TRBV18 and TRBJ1-2; D is perhaps TRBD1 (6 bases). The CDR3 spans 15 residues. Trimming pared 2 bases from V and 2 bases from J, leaving 12 bases between. The germline V gene encodes CDR1 KGHSH and CDR2 LQKENI. This chain's CDR3 is CASSPLEGGNYGYTF. CDR3 nucleotide sequence: TGTGCCAGCTCACCATTGGAGGGGGGGAACTATGGCTACACCTTC.

The chain joins TRBV14 to TRBJ2-1, with TRBD1 matching 7 bases. Germline values: CDR1 SGHDN, CDR2 FVKESK. V was clipped by 2 bases and J by 10 bases; unmatched bases: 5. The CDR3 spans 13 residues. The CDR3 DNA reads TGTGCCAGCAGCCAATACGACAGGGTCGAGCAGTTCTTC. This translates into CASSQYDRVEQFF.

This chain uses TRBV6-5 with TRBJ1-5; 7 bases map to TRBD1. The CDR3 consists of 15 residues. Germline CDR1 and CDR2: MNHEY and SVGAGI. The J segment lost 3 bases and the V segment lost 6 bases, leaving 8 bases of the junction unmatched. The CDR3 spells CASSLGGAANQPQHF. In DNA form, the CDR3 reads TGTGCCAGCAGCTTAGGGGGCGCCGCCAATCAGCCCCAGCATTTT.

A few counts support this clone. The V and J genes are TRBV6-5 and TRBJ1-1, with 7 bases aligning to TRBD1. V shed 7 bases and J 4 bases; nucleotides not matched to a gene: 0. The CDR3 spans 11 residues. Germline CDR1 MNHEY, CDR2 SVGAGI. CDR3 coding DNA: TGTGCCAGCACAGGGGGCACTGAAGCTTTCTTT. Translated, it gives CASTGGTEAFF.

The chain carries TRBV5-1 and TRBJ2-7, with 7 bases identical to TRBD1. Germline trimming cut 4 bases from V and 3 bases from J; bases unmatched to any gene: 10. Germline V gene data show CDR1 as SGHRS and CDR2 as YFSETQ. The CDR3 has 15 amino acids. CDR3 sequence (DNA): TGCGCCAGCAGCCCACAGGGGAACGAGAACTACGAGCAGTACTTC. This encodes CASSPQGNENYEQYF.

The V call is TRBV6-1, the J call TRBJ1-1; no definite D call. Germline V CDR1 and CDR2: MNHNS, SASEGT. V dropped 6 bases and J dropped 1 base, with 6 bases sitting between them. The CDR3 runs 12 residues. Written as DNA, the CDR3 is TGTGCCAGCAGGCCCGGGAACACTGAAGCTTTCTTT. Its protein is CASRPGNTEAFF.

The rearrangement uses TRBV7-6 and TRBJ2-1, with 7 bases identical to TRBD2. The length of the CDR3 is 14 residues. J lost 7 bases, V lost 1 base, and 4 bases had no gene match. CDR1 and CDR2 from the germline V gene are SGHVS and FNYEAQ. The CDR3 protein is CASSLESGINEQFF. For the CDR3, the DNA is TGTGCCAGCAGCTTAGAAAGCGGGATTAATGAGCAGTTCTTC.

The chain is built from TRBV6-1 and TRBJ1-5, with a weak D call TRBD1 (6 bases). The V gene lost 8 bases and the J gene lost 5 bases, with 19 bases spanning the gap. This CDR3 contains 15 residues. Germline assignment: CDR1 MNHNS and CDR2 SASEGT. DNA of the CDR3: TGTGCCAGCCGAATCTCTCGCTGGACAGATCAGCCCCAGCATTTT. It codes for CASRISRWTDQPQHF.

The chain couples TRBV6-5 to TRBJ1-1; D not resolved. This CDR3 comprises 15 residues. V lost 5 bases and J lost 0, with 13 bases in between. Germline CDR1 MNHEY, CDR2 SVGAGI. The CDR3 nucleotides read TGTGCCAGCAGTCCCGGGGTATCCATGAACACTGAAGCTTTCTTT. It is translated as CASSPGVSMNTEAFF.

The genes are TRBV18 and TRBJ2-1; 16 nucleotides align to TRBD2. Germline V gene lookup returns CDR1 KGHSH and CDR2 LQKENI. The CDR3 runs to 18 residues. V dropped 0 bases and J dropped 2; count of bases not matched to a gene: 1. The CDR3 protein is CASSPPGLAGGTYNEQFF. The CDR3 DNA is TGTGCCAGCTCACCACCGGGACTAGCGGGGGGGACCTACAATGAGCAGTTCTTC.

The V and J genes are TRBV6-1 and TRBJ1-5; possible D gene TRBD1, 5 bases. Trimming removed 4 bases from V and 0 bases from J, with 13 bases in between. Germline V gene sequence: CDR1 MNHNS, CDR2 SASEGT. This CDR3 contains 16 residues. The DNA for the CDR3 is TGTGCCAGCAGTGTGGGACTGGGGGGTAGCAATCAGCCCCAGCATTTT. Its protein is CASSVGLGGSNQPQHF.

The genes are TRBV5-4 and TRBJ1-2; D is perhaps TRBD1 (6 bases). The CDR3 length is 14 residues. Germline CDR1 and CDR2: SGHNT and YYREEE (reference sequence). V lost 4 bases, J lost 7 bases, and 17 bases lay in between. The CDR3 reads CASSQTGAGSGYTF. The DNA of the CDR3 is TGTGCCAGCAGCCAGACAGGAGCAGGTAGTGGCTACACCTTC.

The CDR3 nucleotides read TGTGCCAGCAGCTTGGAGACAGGGGCCAGCACAGATACGCAGTATTTT. Translated: CASSLETGASTDTQYF. This sequence joins TRBV5-6 and TRBJ2-3, with 8 bases aligning to TRBD1. CDR3 length: 16 residues. Germline loops: CDR1 SGHDT, CDR2 YYEEEE. V lost 0 bases, J lost 0 bases, and 3 bases stayed unmatched. Using reference TRBV5-6 and TRBJ2-3 for the parts outside the CDR3, the full variable domain is DAGVTQSPTHLIKTRGQQVTLRCSPKSGHDTVSWYQQALGQGPQFIFQYYEEEERQRGNFPDRFSGHQFPNYSSELNVNALLLGDSALYLCASSLETGASTDTQYFGPGTRLTVL.

This clone was recorded only once. The rearrangement uses TRBV9 and TRBJ1-2; no reliable D call. The CDR3 spans 13 residues. Trimming cost V 3 bases and J 5 bases, with 11 bases left between them. Germline V gene lookup returns CDR1 SGDLS and CDR2 YYNGEE. As DNA, the CDR3 is TGTGCCAGCAGCGACAGTCCGGGGTATGGCTACACCTTC. Translation: CASSDSPGYGYTF.